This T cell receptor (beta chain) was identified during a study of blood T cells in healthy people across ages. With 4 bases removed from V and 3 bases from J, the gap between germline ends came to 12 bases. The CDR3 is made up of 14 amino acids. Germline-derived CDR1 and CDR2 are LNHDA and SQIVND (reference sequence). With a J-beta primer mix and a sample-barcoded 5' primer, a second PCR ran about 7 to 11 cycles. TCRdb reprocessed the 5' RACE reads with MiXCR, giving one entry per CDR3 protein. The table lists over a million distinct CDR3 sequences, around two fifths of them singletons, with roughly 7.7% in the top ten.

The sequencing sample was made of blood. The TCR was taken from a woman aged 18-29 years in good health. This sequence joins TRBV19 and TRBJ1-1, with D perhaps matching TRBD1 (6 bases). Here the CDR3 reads CASSTTGYDTEAFF. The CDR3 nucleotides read TGTGCCAGTAGTACCACAGGGTACGACACTGAAGCTTTCTTT. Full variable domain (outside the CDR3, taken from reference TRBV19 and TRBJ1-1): DGGITQSPKYLFRKEGQNVTLSCEQNLNHDAMYWYRQDPGQGLRLIYYSQIVNDFQKGDIAEGYSVSREKKESFPLTVTSAQKNPTAFYLCASSTTGYDTEAFFGQGTRLTVV.